What follows describes a single TCR beta chain. The antigen it recognizes is unknown. Per-base quality was not reported, and no clone a single base away is much larger than it. These data come from a study of cytomegalovirus exposure and HLA in healthy donors (dated 2017 in TCRdb). Study-wide context: An earlier analysis of 587 of the donors reported about 280 Gb of sequence data and 90 million to 120 million unique TCR beta sequences obtained from about 200 million T cells. An early release covering some 640 HLA-typed donors comprised about 290 gigabases of sequencing data and about 90 million unique TCR sequences. The genetic ancestry cluster associated with self-reported Caucasian donors included 81% of the approximately 400 genotyped donors. The study aimed to test whether cataloging public T cell receptors could reveal signatures of past pathogen exposure. The study used immunosequencing to profile the T cell repertoires of hundreds of subjects and linked those repertoires to cytomegalovirus serostatus. Along with the roughly 610-subject first cohort, a separate validation cohort of more than 90 different subjects was used. High-throughput TCR immunosequencing, statistical association of individual TCRs with disease status, and machine learning were combined to predict cytomegalovirus infection status. In a later analysis, previously published TCR beta repertoires from about 670 donors were re-analyzed and high-resolution HLA genotyping was added so that TCR occurrence patterns could be studied. Rather than using new phenotypic data, the later analysis identified candidate immune exposures from TCR beta sequences and from how often those sequences occurred across donors. An earlier analysis of fewer than 750 of the donors used high-throughput TCR beta sequencing to judge whether each TCR beta V gene segment behaved as functional or pseudogenic. Donor age, sex, ethnicity and CMV serostatus were collected together with the repertoire data. In a later genetic analysis, genome-wide SNP genotypes for about 55% of the roughly 700 donors were used, and that subset was treated as a discovery cohort. All discovery cohort repertoires had been generated on a single sequencing platform. Class I and class II HLA loci were covered by the typing at four-digit resolution. The number of typed donors differed by locus: roughly 629-640 for A, B, C, DRB1 and DQB1; some 500 for DQA1; approximately 600 for DPA1; and 450 to 480 for DPB1. Several DR-DQ haplotypes were handled as single units for association and clustering because linkage in the cohort was strong. Among almost 400 genotyped donors of the cohort, an average of approximately 230,000 unique TCR beta nucleotide sequences were sequenced per donor, roughly 20% of them non-productive. Broader findings and caveats from the paper: Immune exposure information for the cohort was limited to CMV serostatus. A group of highly shared sequence variants was considered likely to be a technical artifact of the sequencing pipeline. According to a later analysis, TCR association rates differed among HLA loci, with DRB1 alleles showing the most associated TCRs and HLA-C alleles showing the fewest. The authors suggested that the approach could potentially be extended to other disease states and immunological phenotypes. When HLA alleles, especially DR and DQ, strongly co-occurred, TCR associations were difficult to assign to individual alleles. A few of the identified cytomegalovirus-associated TCR beta chains were confirmed in vitro to be specific for cytomegalovirus antigens. Most TCR sequences were observed very rarely across donors, whereas some public TCRs were present in many individuals. Correlated functional status among segregating V segments might reflect linkage disequilibrium, but an unknown experimental factor could not be ruled out. Presence/absence analyses assumed roughly uniform sequencing depth across donors, an assumption that may not hold. Specific HLA alleles were associated with 15,000 to 20,000 TCR beta sequences at a false discovery rate of 0.05 in a later analysis. The classifier was reported to diagnose cytomegalovirus status with high specificity and sensitivity in both the original and validation cohorts. Compared with equally common non-associated chains, HLA-associated TCR beta chains in a later analysis were more clonally expanded and had lower generation probabilities. In a later genetic analysis, a missense DCLRE1C variant was associated with V-gene and J-gene trimming of TCR beta chains, and the association was replicated in an independent cohort. The 87-base-pair reads could not distinguish some IMGT-functional V segments, including TRBV6-2 and TRBV6-3, so those segments were excluded. A later genetic analysis reported fewer N-insertions in productive TCRs among donors in an Asian-associated ancestry cluster than the approximately 670-donor mean. In a later analysis, most CMV-associated TCR beta chains were found to appear HLA-restricted, with HLA associations seemingly driven largely by CMV exposure. The earlier analysis of 587 of the donors excluded approximately 17 rarely observed V segments, including chromosome 9 orphons, because counts were too low. In a later analysis, several top co-occurrence clusters were reported to appear linked to parvovirus B19, influenza, CMV and Epstein-Barr virus. In an earlier analysis of about 550 of the donors, most TCR beta V segments were observed in productive rearrangements about 87% or about 30% of the time, broadly matching IMGT annotations. A total of some 180 TCR beta chains were listed by the study as associated with cytomegalovirus. Because HLA typing was unavailable for some donors at each locus, only the typed subset was used in association tests. A further reported finding was that TCR beta sequences accurately predicted the HLA-A and HLA-B alleles for most subjects in the first cohort. This cohort had only TCR beta chains sequenced, and the lack of alpha or paired-chain data limited which features could be detected.

In total, 600 or so healthy bone marrow donors made up the cohort. At the time of sampling, every cohort member was nominally healthy, though immune exposures that went unrecorded were likely present. The donor was CMV seronegative and belonged to the group of approximately 320 seronegative cohort members. A peripheral blood sample was collected from each donor, and TCR beta sequencing was performed on peripheral blood mononuclear cells. The Qiagen DNeasy Blood Extraction Kit was used to extract genomic DNA from the blood cell samples. The germline V gene (reference sequence) yields LNHDA for CDR1 and SQIVND for CDR2. The CDR3 runs 18 amino acids, cysteine and phenylalanine included. Of the read, only the CDR3 DNA is kept; its 54 bases are in frame from base 1. The junction shows trimming of 5 bases on V and 0 bases on J, plus 17 bases between the germline ends. The method was the immunoSEQ multiplex PCR assay. The multiplex PCR relied on a mix of 60 forward primers for TCR Vbeta segments and 13 reverse primers for TCR Jbeta segments. The CDR3 region of rearranged TCR beta genes was amplified from genomic DNA with a multiplex PCR assay. Amplified TCR beta libraries were sequenced as 87-base-pair reads on the Illumina HiSeq System. The paper's data handling went like this. A later analysis counted about 80 million unique TCR beta chains across the 670 or so repertoires, and around 9.9 million of these chains were shared by at least two donors. Raw reads were error-corrected and collapsed into unique sequences by a nearest-neighbor algorithm in which closely related sequences were merged to remove PCR and sequencing errors. CDR3 sequences were aligned to IMGT reference sequences to assign V, D and J gene segments. For a sequence to be retained, a match of at least six nucleotides was required to both a V gene segment and a J gene segment. Rearrangements were called productive when the CDR3 lacked stop codons and stayed in frame with V and J; all others were non-productive. Following IMGT convention, CDR3 was defined as the stretch from the second conserved V-encoded cysteine to the conserved J-encoded phenylalanine. In an earlier analysis of 550 to 650 of the donors, sequences lacking an unambiguous match to a single V gene segment were excluded. In an earlier analysis of roughly 600 of the donors, a V segment was called functional when productive rearrangements were above 56.7%, and segregating when the standard deviation between donors exceeded 5%. A statistical classification framework was built to diagnose cytomegalovirus status from the catalog of TCR beta chain sequences. V and J gene assignment, in a later analysis, came from comparing TCR nucleotide sequences with IMGT/GENE-DB human TR gene sequences. The TCRdist pipeline was used in a later analysis to assign CDR3 sequences and most-parsimonious VDJ recombination scenarios. In a later analysis, every TCR beta chain was defined by the combination of its CDR3 amino acid sequence and its V-gene family, and reads without a unique V-gene family were dropped. As a way to deal with suspected cross-contamination and a sequencing artifact, a later analysis dropped under 600 nucleotide sequences that were highly shared and had low generation probability. A later analysis calculated a clonal expansion index for each public chain from normalized within-repertoire ranks of inferred template counts. Generation probabilities in a later analysis came from a VDJ recombination model fitted to out-of-frame rearrangements, and those results were checked against IGoR. In a later analysis, TCR-TCR, TCR-HLA and TCR-CMV co-occurrence was scored with hypergeometric tests, and a repertoire-size bias correction was applied to TCR pairs. A later analysis estimated false discovery rates by permuting HLA or CMV assignments 20 times. A later analysis grouped co-occurring TCRs with DBSCAN, adding TCRdist sequence similarity when clustering within HLA-allele-positive subsets. Repertoires with fewer than 30,000 or more than 120,000 public chains were left out of co-occurrence clustering, as were a handful of repertoires with anomalous nucleotide sharing. The immuneACCESS repertoire file appears here via TCRdb, limited to in-frame rearrangements. These files lack a portion of the clones; in checked studies, under half of the deficit traces to unresolved V genes, and the cause of the others is not known. V and J calls and clone size are copied from that table; D and trimming were computed from the DNA. This sample lists about 110,000 clones; 70% to 80% were detected once. Together, the top ten hold roughly 2.3% of the sample.

The clonotype comes from a man between 18 and 35 years old in good health and CMV-seronegative. Sequences were obtained from PBMCs. The receptor chain draws on TRBV19 and TRBJ1-6; TRBD1 is a weak D gene call, 6 bases matching. The CDR3 in this case is CASSFSGTLSSYNSPLHF. The nucleotide sequence reads TGTGCCAGTAGTTTCTCCGGGACACTGAGCTCCTATAATTCACCCCTCCACTTT.